A single sample gave rise to the 8 T cell receptor beta chains below, sequenced in a study of persistence of HIV-infected CD4 T cells. Cells were stimulated nonspecifically with anti-CD3/anti-CD28 magnetic beads. Responding CD4+ T cells were sorted by upregulation of both CD40 ligand and CD69. The antigens for these receptors are not known. The libraries were made with immunoSEQ version 4 in survey mode. The data were produced by immunoSEQ multiplex PCR, yet TCRdb's version contains in-frame clones alone and is incomplete. The sample shows roughly 43,000 clones, around 89% of them seen only once. The specimen comprised CD4+ T cells sorted from PBMCs after approximately 19-hour stimulation, sampled from a patient who received antiretroviral therapy. The receptors were sampled from an adult man with HIV who was CMV-seropositive.

This clone was found once. This chain uses TRBV19 with TRBJ1-4; D gene uncertain. Looked up from germline, CDR1 is LNHDA and CDR2 is SQIVND (reference sequence). Trimming took 6 bases from V and 2 from J, leaving 22 bases between them. The CDR3 has 18 residues. The CDR3 DNA is TGTGCCAGTAGCATGAATCATGTGGGGATTCAGACTAATGAAAAACTGTTTTTT. Translation gives CASSMNHVGIQTNEKLFF.

The rearrangement uses TRBV5-4 and TRBJ1-1, with no clear D. Trimming removed 3 bases at V and 0 bases at J, with 12 bases between. Germline V gives CDR1 SGHNT, CDR2 YYREEE (reference sequence). This CDR3 is 15 amino acids long. CDR3 residues: CASSYLDTVNTEAFF. The CDR3 DNA sequence: TGTGCCAGCAGCTACCTAGATACAGTGAACACTGAAGCTTTCTTT.

The chain joins TRBV19 to TRBJ1-4, with D unclear. Germline V lookup: CDR1 LNHDA, CDR2 SQIVND (reference sequence). V lost 7 bases and J lost 6, with 15 bases in between. CDR3 length equals 14 residues. The CDR3 coding sequence is TGTGCCAGTAAATATGCGGCGACGGATGAAAAACTGTTTTTT. Amino acid sequence: CASKYAATDEKLFF.

The chain couples TRBV10-3 to TRBJ1-2, with D perhaps matching TRBD1 (5 bases). Germline V gene sequence: CDR1 ENHRY, CDR2 SYGVKD. The CDR3 covers 13 residues. V was shortened by 11 bases and J by 8 bases, with 21 bases between the two germline ends. In DNA form, the CDR3 reads TGTGCCGCCCGGGACCGCGGTTTAGGAGGCTACACCTTC. It is translated as CAARDRGLGGYTF.

The chain links TRBV18 to TRBJ1-1; D not resolved. V was cut by 3 bases and J by 4 bases, with 9 bases left in between. The V gene's germline CDR1 is KGHSH and CDR2 LQKENI. The CDR3 has 13 residues. The DNA for the CDR3 is TGTGCCAGCTCACCCCGGTCGCTCACTGAAGCTTTCTTT. Translation: CASSPRSLTEAFF.

V gene TRBV3-1 (or the pseudogene TRBV3-2) combines with J gene TRBJ1-1, with D possibly matching TRBD1 (6 bases). The germline V gene has CDR1 LGHDT and CDR2 YNNKEL (reference sequence). V dropped 4 bases and J dropped 7 bases, with 10 bases sitting between them. The CDR3 is 12 residues long. CDR3 residues: CASSPGQHEAFF. CDR3 nucleotides: TGTGCCAGCAGCCCTGGACAGCATGAAGCTTTCTTT.

The chain recombines TRBV13 with TRBJ1-6, with 8 bases that match TRBD1. This CDR3 contains 16 residues. Germline V lookup: CDR1 PRHDT, CDR2 FYEKMQ (reference sequence). Trimming cost V 2 bases and J 9 bases; bases outside gene matches: 9. CDR3 DNA sequence: TGTGCCAGCAGCTTATCGGGGCAGGGGGCTTCTTCACCCCTCCACTTT. It translates to CASSLSGQGASSPLHF.

The chain joins TRBV30 to TRBJ1-5, with D possibly being TRBD1 (6 bases). CDR1 and CDR2 from the germline V gene are GTSNPN and SVGIG (reference sequence). Trimming left V 4 bases short and J 4 bases short, with 17 bases between. The length of the CDR3 is 15 residues. The CDR3 reads CAWTPPGQLNQPQHF. The CDR3 region has the DNA TGTGCCTGGACTCCTCCCGGACAGCTTAATCAGCCCCAGCATTTT.